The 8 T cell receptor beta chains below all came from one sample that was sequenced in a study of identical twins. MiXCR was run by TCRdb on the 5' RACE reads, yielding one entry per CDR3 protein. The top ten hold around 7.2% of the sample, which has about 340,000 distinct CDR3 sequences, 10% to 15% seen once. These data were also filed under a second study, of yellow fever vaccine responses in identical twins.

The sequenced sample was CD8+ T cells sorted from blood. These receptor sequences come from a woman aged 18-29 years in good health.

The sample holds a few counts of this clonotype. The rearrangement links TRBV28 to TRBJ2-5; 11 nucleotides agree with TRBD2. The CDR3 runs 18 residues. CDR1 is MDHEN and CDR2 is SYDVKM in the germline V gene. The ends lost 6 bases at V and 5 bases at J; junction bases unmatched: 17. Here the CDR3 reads CASSTGTSGPWSAETQYF. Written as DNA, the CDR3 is TGTGCCAGCAGCACCGGGACTAGCGGTCCGTGGTCGGCGGAGACCCAGTACTTC.

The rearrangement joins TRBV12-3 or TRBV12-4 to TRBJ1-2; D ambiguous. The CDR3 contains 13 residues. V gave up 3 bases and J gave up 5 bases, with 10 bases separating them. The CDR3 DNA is TGTGCCAGCAGTTTTCAAAGGTGGTATGGCTACACCTTC. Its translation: CASSFQRWYGYTF.

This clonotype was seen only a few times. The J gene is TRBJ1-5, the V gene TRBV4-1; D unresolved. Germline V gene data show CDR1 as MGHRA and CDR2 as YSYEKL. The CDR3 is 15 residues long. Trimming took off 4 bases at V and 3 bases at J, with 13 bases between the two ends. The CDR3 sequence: CASSPVVTTNQPQHF. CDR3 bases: TGCGCCAGCAGCCCAGTAGTGACAACCAATCAGCCCCAGCATTTT.

The CDR3 reads CASTPPRQWDRAQETQYF. CDR3 DNA sequence: TGTGCCAGCACCCCCCCCCGGCAATGGGACAGAGCTCAAGAGACCCAGTACTTC. This chain uses TRBV4-2 with TRBJ2-5, with 7 bases aligning to TRBD1. Germline V gene sequence: CDR1 LGHNA, CDR2 YNFKEQ. V lost 7 bases to trimming and J lost 2 bases; unmatched junction nucleotides: 19. This CDR3 contains 18 residues.

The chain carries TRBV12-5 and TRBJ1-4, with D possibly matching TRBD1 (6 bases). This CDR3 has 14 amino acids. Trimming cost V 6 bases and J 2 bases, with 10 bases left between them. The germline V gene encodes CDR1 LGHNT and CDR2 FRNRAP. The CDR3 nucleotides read TGTGCTAGTGGCCCCGACAGGACTAATGAAAAACTGTTTTTT. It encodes CASGPDRTNEKLFF.

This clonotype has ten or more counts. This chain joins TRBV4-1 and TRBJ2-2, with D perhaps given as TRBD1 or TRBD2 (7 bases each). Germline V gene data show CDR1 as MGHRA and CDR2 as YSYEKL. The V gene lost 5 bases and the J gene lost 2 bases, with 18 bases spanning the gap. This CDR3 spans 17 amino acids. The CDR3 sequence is CASSLRSGTDNTGELFF. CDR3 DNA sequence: TGCGCCAGCAGCTTACGGAGCGGGACAGACAACACCGGGGAGCTGTTTTTT.

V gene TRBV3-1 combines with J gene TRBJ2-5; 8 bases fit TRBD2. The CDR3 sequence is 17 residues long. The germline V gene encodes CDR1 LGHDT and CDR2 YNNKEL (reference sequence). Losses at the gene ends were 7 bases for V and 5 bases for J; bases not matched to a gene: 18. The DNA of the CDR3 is TGTGCCAGCACCCAGGGCACTAGCGGACTCTGGGGTGAGACCCAGTACTTC. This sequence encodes CASTQGTSGLWGETQYF.

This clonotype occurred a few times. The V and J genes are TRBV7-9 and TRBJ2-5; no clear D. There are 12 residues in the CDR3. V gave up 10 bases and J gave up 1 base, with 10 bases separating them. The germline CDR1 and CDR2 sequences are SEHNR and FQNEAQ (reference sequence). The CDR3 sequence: CATDTIQETQYF. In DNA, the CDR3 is TGTGCCACCGACACGATCCAAGAGACCCAGTACTTC.